This T cell receptor (beta chain) was recovered during a study of CD8+ T cells in alopecia areata. Reverse transcription of extracted RNA yielded cDNA, which provided the sequencing template. The data were produced by immunoSEQ multiplex PCR, yet TCRdb's version contains in-frame clones alone and is incomplete. The data hold approximately 200,000 clones, with 55% to 70% observed a single time. General study results and limits: Patients displayed less clarity in TCR sharing than mice, a finding possibly related to HLA. Only a single nonresponder existed, so baseline CD8+ expansion links stay unclear.

The CDR3 consists of 13 residues. From germline, CDR1 is LNHNV and CDR2 YYDKDF (reference sequence). Between the trimmed V and J ends, which lost 0 bases and 11 bases, there was a span of 11 bases. Details on this clone: No antigen is known for it.

The treatment denotes: oral pan-JAK inhibitor, 5-10 mg twice daily. V is TRBV15 and J is TRBJ1-5; D gene ambiguous. The sample in question was CD4+ T cells sorted from blood, obtained at week 4, from a patient treated with tofacitinib. The source is a human donor with alopecia areata. The CDR3 loop is CATSRDGRPAQHF. CDR3 sequence (DNA): TGTGCCACCAGCAGAGATGGGAGACCGGCCCAGCATTTT.